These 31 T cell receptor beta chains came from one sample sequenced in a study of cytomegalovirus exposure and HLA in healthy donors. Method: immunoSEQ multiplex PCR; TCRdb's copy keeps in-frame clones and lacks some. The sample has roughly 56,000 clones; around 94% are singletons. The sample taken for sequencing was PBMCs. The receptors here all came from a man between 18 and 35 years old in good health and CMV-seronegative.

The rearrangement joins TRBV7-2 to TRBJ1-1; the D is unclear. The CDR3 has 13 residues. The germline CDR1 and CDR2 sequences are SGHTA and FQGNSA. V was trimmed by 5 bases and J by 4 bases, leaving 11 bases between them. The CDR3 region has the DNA TGTGCCAGCAGCACATCATGGCTCACTGAAGCTTTCTTT. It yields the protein CASSTSWLTEAFF.

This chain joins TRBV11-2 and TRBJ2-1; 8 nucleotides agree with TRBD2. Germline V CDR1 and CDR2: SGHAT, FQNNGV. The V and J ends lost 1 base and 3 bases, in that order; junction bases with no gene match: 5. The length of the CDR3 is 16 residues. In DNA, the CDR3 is TGTGCCAGCAGCTTAGTACCCCTAGCGGGCTACAATGAGCAGTTCTTC. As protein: CASSLVPLAGYNEQFF.

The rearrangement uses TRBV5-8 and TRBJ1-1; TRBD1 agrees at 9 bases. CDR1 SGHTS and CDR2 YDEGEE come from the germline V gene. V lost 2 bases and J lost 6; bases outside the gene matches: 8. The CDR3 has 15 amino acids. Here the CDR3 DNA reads TGTGCCAGCAGCTTCTACAGGGGGCAACTTCCTGAAGCTTTCTTT. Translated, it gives CASSFYRGQLPEAFF.

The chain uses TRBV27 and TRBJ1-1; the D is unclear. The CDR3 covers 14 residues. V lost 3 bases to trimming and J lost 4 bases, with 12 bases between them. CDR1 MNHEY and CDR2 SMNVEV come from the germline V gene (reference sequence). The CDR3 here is CASSFEGGFTEAFF. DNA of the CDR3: TGTGCCAGCAGTTTTGAGGGCGGATTCACTGAAGCTTTCTTT.

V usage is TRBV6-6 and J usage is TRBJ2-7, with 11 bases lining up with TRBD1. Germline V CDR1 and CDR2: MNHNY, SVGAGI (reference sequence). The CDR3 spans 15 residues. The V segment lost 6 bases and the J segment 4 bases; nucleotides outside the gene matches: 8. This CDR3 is CASSRVGQGAYEQYF. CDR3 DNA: TGTGCCAGCAGCCGCGTCGGACAGGGGGCTTACGAGCAGTACTTC.

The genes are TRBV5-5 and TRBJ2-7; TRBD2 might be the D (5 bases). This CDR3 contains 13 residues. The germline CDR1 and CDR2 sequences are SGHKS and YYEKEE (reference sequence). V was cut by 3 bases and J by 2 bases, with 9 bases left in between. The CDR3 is CASSSRDTYEQYF. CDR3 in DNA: TGTGCCAGCAGCTCCCGGGATACCTACGAGCAGTACTTC.

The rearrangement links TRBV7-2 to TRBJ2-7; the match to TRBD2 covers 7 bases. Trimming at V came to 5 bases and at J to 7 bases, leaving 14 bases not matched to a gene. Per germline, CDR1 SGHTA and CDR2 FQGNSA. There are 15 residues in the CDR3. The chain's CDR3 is CASSGPGRGLWEQYF. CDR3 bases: TGTGCCAGCAGCGGCCCGGGGAGGGGCCTTTGGGAGCAGTACTTC.

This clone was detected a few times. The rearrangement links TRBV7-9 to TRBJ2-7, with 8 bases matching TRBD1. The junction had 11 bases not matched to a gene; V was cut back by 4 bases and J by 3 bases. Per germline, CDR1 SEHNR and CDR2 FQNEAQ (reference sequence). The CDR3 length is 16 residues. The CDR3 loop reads CASSSLRGLKVYEQYF. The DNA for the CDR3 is TGTGCCAGCAGCTCCCTCAGGGGGCTAAAGGTCTACGAGCAGTACTTC.

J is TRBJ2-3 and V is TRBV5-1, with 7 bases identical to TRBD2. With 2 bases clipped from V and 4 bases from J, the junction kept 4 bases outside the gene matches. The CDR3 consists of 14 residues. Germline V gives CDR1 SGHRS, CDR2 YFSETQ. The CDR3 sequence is CASSLGRDPDTQYF. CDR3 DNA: TGCGCCAGCAGCTTAGGGAGGGACCCAGATACGCAGTATTTT. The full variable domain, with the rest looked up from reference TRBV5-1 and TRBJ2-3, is KAGVTQTPRYLIKTRGQQVTLSCSPISGHRSVSWYQQTPGQGLQFLFEYFSETQRNKGNFPGRFSGRQFSNSRSEMNVSTLELGDSALYLCASSLGRDPDTQYFGPGTRLTVL.

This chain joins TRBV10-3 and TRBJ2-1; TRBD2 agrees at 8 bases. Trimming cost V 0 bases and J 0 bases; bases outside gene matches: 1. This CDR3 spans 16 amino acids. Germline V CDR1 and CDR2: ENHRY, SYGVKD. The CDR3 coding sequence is TGTGCCATCAGTGAGTCCACTAGCGGCTCCTACAATGAGCAGTTCTTC. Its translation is CAISESTSGSYNEQFF.

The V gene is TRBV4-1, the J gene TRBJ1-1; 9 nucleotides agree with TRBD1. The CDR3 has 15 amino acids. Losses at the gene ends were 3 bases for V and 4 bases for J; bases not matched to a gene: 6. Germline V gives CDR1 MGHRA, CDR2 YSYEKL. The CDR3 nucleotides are TGCGCCAGCAGCCAGGGGACAGGGCTGAGCACTGAAGCTTTCTTT. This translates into CASSQGTGLSTEAFF.

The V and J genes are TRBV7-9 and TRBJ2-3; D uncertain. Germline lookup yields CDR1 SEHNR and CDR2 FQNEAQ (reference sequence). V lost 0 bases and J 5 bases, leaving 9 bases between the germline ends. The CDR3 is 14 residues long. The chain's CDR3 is CASSLALTGDTQYF. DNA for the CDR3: TGTGCCAGCAGCTTAGCGCTAACGGGAGATACGCAGTATTTT.

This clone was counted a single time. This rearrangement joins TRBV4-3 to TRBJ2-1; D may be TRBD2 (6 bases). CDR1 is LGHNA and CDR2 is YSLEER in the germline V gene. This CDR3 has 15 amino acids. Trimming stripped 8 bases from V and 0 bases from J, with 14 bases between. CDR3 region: CASGCGENSYNEQFF. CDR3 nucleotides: TGCGCCAGCGGTTGCGGGGAGAACTCCTACAATGAGCAGTTCTTC.

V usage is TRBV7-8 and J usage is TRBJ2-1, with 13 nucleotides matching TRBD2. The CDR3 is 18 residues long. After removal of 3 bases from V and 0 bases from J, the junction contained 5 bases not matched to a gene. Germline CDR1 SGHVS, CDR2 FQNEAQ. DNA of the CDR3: TGTGCCAGCAGCTTGACTAGCGGGAGGTGGGGCTCCTACAATGAGCAGTTCTTC. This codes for CASSLTSGRWGSYNEQFF.

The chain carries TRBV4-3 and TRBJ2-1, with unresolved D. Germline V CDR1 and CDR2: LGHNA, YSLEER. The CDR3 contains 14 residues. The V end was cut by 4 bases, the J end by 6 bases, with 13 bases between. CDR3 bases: TGCGCCAGCAGCCCCGGGTACGGCCCCAATGAGCAGTTCTTC. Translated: CASSPGYGPNEQFF.

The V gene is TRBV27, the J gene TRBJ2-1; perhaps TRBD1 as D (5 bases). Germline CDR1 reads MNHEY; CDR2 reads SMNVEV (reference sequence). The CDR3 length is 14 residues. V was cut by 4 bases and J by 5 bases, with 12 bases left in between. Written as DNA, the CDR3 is TGTGCCAGCAGTTCAATCAGGGTGAACAATGAGCAGTTCTTC. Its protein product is CASSSIRVNNEQFF.

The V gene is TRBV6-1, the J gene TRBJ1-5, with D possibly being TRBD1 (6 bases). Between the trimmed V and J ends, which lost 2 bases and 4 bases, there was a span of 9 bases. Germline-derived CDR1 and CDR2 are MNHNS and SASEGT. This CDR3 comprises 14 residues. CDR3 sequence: CASSESRGNQPQHF. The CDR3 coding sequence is TGTGCCAGCAGTGAATCCAGGGGAAATCAGCCCCAGCATTTT.

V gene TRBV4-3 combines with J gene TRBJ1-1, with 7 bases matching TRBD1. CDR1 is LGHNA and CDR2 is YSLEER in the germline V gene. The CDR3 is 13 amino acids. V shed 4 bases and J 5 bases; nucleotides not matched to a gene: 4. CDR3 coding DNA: TGCGCCAGCAGCCCAGGGGGTTGGACTGAAGCTTTCTTT. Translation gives CASSPGGWTEAFF.

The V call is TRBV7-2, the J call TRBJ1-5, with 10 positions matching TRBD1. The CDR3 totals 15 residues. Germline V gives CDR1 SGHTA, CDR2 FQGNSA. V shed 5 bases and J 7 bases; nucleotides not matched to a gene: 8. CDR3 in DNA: TGTGCCAGCAGCCCTCGACAGGGGGCTCGACAGCCCCAGCATTTT. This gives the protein CASSPRQGARQPQHF.

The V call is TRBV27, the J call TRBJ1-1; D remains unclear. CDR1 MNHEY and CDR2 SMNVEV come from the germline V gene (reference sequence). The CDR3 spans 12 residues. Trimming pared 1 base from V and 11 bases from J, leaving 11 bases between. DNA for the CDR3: TGTGCCAGCAGTTTATTGGGAGGTGGGGCTTTCTTT. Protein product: CASSLLGGGAFF.

DNA for the CDR3: TGTGCCAGCAGCATAACAAAGTGGACGGGGGGGACAGATACGCAGTATTTT. Translation: CASSITKWTGGTDTQYF. The V and J genes are TRBV5-4 and TRBJ2-3; 8 bases are a match to TRBD2. Trimming cost V 4 bases and J 3 bases; bases outside gene matches: 13. This CDR3 contains 17 residues. CDR1 and CDR2 (germline): SGHNT, YYREEE (reference sequence).

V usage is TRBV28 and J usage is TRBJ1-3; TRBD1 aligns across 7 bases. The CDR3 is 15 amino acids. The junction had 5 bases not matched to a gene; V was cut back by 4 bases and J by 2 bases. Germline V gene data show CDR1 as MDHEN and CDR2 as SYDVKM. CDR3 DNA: TGTGCCAGCAGTTCGGCACAGGGGCCTGGAAACACCATATATTTT. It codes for CASSSAQGPGNTIYF.

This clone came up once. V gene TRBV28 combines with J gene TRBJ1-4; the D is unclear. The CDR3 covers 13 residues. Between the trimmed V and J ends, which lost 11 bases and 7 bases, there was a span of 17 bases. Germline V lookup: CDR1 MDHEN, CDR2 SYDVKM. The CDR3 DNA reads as TGTGCCGGAAAAACTCCCGCGGGTGAAAAACTGTTTTTT. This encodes CAGKTPAGEKLFF.

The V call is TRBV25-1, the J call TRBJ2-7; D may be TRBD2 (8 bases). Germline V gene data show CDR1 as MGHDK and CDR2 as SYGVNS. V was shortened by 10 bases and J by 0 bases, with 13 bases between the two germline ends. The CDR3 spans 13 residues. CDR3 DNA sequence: TGTGCCACACAGGGGACTAGCTCCTACGAGCAGTACTTC. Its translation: CATQGTSSYEQYF.

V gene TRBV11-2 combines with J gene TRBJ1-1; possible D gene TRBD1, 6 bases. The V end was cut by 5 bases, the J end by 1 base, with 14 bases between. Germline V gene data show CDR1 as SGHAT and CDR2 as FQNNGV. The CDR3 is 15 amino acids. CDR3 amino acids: CASSQGRGGNTEAFF. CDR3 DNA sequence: TGTGCCAGCAGCCAGGGGCGAGGCGGGAACACTGAAGCTTTCTTT.

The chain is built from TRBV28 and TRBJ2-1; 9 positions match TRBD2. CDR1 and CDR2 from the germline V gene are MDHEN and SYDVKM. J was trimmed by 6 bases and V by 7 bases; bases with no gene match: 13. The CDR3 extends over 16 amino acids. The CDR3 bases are TGTGCCAGCAAACCCTATAGCGGGAGCGGTCCCAATGAGCAGTTCTTC. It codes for CASKPYSGSGPNEQFF.

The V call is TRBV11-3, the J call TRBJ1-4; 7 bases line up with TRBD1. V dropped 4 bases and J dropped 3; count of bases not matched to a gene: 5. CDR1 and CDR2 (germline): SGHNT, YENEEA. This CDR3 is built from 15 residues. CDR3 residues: CASSSRDSPNEKLFF. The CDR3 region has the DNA TGTGCCAGCAGCTCCCGGGACAGCCCTAATGAAAAACTGTTTTTT. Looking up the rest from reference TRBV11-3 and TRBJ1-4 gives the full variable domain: EAGVVQSPRYKIIEKKQPVAFWCNPISGHNTLYWYLQNLGQGPELLIRYENEEAVDDSQLPKDRFSAERLKGVDSTLKIQPAELGDSAVYLCASSSRDSPNEKLFFGSGTQLSVL.

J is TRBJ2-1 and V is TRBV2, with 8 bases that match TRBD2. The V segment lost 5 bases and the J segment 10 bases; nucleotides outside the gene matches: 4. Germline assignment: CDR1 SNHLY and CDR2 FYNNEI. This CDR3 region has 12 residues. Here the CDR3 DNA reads TGTGCCAGCAGTCTAAGCGGGAGAGAGCAGTTCTTC. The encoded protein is CASSLSGREQFF.

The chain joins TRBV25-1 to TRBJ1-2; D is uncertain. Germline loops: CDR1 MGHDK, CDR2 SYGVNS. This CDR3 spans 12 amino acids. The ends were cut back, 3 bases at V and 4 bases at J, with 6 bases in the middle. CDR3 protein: CASSDGLYGYTF. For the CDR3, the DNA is TGTGCCAGCAGTGATGGACTCTATGGCTACACCTTC.

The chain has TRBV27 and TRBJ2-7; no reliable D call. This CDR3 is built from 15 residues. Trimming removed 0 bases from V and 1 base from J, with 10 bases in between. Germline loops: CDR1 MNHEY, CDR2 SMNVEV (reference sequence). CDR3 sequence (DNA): TGTGCCAGCAGTTTATCGGTCGGTATGTCCTACGAGCAGTACTTC. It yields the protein CASSLSVGMSYEQYF.

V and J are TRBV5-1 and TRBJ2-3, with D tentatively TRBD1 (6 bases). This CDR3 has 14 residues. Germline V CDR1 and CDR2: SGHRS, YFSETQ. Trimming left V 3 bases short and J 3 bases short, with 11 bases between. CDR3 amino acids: CASSSLGTTDTQYF. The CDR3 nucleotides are TGCGCCAGCAGCTCTCTGGGGACAACAGATACGCAGTATTTT.